A single sample gave rise to the 27 T cell receptor beta chains below, sequenced in a study of shared clonotypes between healthy human individuals (TCRdb year 2020). Receptor amplification or capture employed the immunoSEQ multiplex PCR assay. TCRdb obtained this table from immuneACCESS and retained in-frame rearrangements with V and J assigned. These tables miss some clones; where compared with another copy, unresolved V genes account for less than half of the shortfall, and the remainder is unexplained. Counted in this sample were about 2.3 million clones; 80% to 95% of them appeared once. More than 0.35% of the sample is in the top ten clones. Sequenced material: naive CD4+ T cells from PBMCs. The sample's cell subset or site, from its label and the paper: CD45RA+ positively selected. These receptors were obtained from a man aged 18 to 35 in good health. Some clones in this sample may be carry-over from other donors' samples.

This chain joins TRBV29-1 and TRBJ1-2, with a possible D match to TRBD1 (5 bases). Germline CDR1 reads SQVTM; CDR2 reads ANQGSEA. Trimming left V 4 bases short and J 2 bases short, with 11 bases between. The CDR3 sequence is 13 residues long. CDR3: CSVARDDNYGYTF. CDR3 DNA sequence: TGCAGCGTTGCAAGGGACGACAACTATGGCTACACCTTC.

The J gene is TRBJ2-7, the V gene TRBV7-8; D is unresolved. The CDR3 contains 13 residues. CDR1 is SGHVS and CDR2 is FQNEAQ in the germline V gene. V was trimmed by 1 base and J by 3 bases, leaving 7 bases between them. DNA of the CDR3: TGTGCCAGCAGCTTAGGACATGACTACGAGCAGTACTTC. Translated: CASSLGHDYEQYF.

CDR3 DNA sequence: TGCGCCAGCAGCTTGGAACCCGCCGGGACAGTCGACGAGCAGTACTTC. This encodes CASSLEPAGTVDEQYF. This chain joins TRBV5-1 and TRBJ2-7, with 7 bases identical to TRBD1. J was trimmed by 5 bases and V by 0 bases; bases with no gene match: 11. The CDR3 is 16 residues long. Germline CDR1 and CDR2: SGHRS and YFSETQ.

This chain uses TRBV18 with TRBJ2-2; 9 bases are a match to TRBD2. J was trimmed by 0 bases and V by 6 bases; bases with no gene match: 11. Germline loops: CDR1 KGHSH, CDR2 LQKENI. The CDR3 covers 18 residues. Written as DNA, the CDR3 is TGTGCCAGCTCCAGCACGGACGCGGGAGGGCCGAACACCGGGGAGCTGTTTTTT. Translation gives CASSSTDAGGPNTGELFF.

This chain connects TRBV5-4 to TRBJ2-2; 7 nucleotides match TRBD2. Germline lookup yields CDR1 SGHNT and CDR2 YYREEE (reference sequence). This CDR3 comprises 16 residues. V was clipped by 0 bases and J by 1 base; unmatched bases: 3. The CDR3: CASSLEAGVNTGELFF. The CDR3 DNA is TGTGCCAGCAGCTTGGAGGCGGGAGTGAACACCGGGGAGCTGTTTTTT.

The table lists this clone with a count of one. The gene calls are TRBV11-1 and TRBJ1-1, with unresolved D. Trimming removed 7 bases at V and 0 bases at J, with 9 bases between. The CDR3 consists of 13 residues. Germline loops: CDR1 SGHAT, CDR2 FQDESV (reference sequence). The CDR3 loop is CASTLTLNTEAFF. CDR3 coding DNA: TGTGCCAGCACTCTTACATTGAACACTGAAGCTTTCTTT.

In nucleotides, the CDR3 is TGTGCCAGCAGGACAGGGGCACCTAACACCGGGGAGCTGTTTTTT. This sequence encodes CASRTGAPNTGELFF. The J gene is TRBJ2-2, the V gene TRBV28; 8 bases fit TRBD1. This CDR3 is built from 15 residues. The trim removed 6 bases at V and 2 bases at J, leaving 5 bases unmatched. Germline CDR1 reads MDHEN; CDR2 reads SYDVKM. The whole variable domain, filled in from reference TRBV28 and TRBJ2-2, reads DVKVTQSSRYLVKRTGEKVFLECVQDMDHENMFWYRQDPGLGLRLIYFSYDVKMKEKGDIPEGYSVSREKKERFSLILESASTNQTSMYLCASRTGAPNTGELFFGEGSRLTVL.

V gene TRBV5-1 combines with J gene TRBJ1-1, with D tentatively TRBD1 (5 bases). V was pared by 0 bases and J by 8 bases, with 14 bases between. This CDR3 contains 14 residues. Germline V CDR1 and CDR2: SGHRS, YFSETQ. The CDR3 DNA follows: TGCGCCAGCAGCTTGGAGGACATGCTCCAAGAAGCTTTCTTT. Its protein is CASSLEDMLQEAFF.

The chain combines TRBV4-1 with TRBJ1-3; D gene uncertain. The CDR3 sequence is 15 residues long. V gave up 2 bases and J gave up 0 bases, with 8 bases separating them. CDR1 MGHRA and CDR2 YSYEKL come from the germline V gene. The CDR3: CASSQTDLSGNTIYF. The CDR3 nucleotides are TGCGCCAGCAGCCAAACTGACCTCTCTGGAAACACCATATATTTT.

As for this clone: Other DNA sequences of this sample code for an identical CDR3. The chain couples TRBV7-2 to TRBJ2-3; D perhaps matches TRBD2 (5 bases). V shed 1 base and J shed 6 bases, with 11 bases lying between them. This CDR3 is built from 14 residues. Germline loops: CDR1 SGHTA, CDR2 FQGNSA. The CDR3 DNA reads TGTGCCAGCAGCTTAGGGCTAGGAGGTGATACGCAGTATTTT. Its translation is CASSLGLGGDTQYF. Drawing the rest from reference TRBV7-2 and TRBJ2-3, the complete variable domain is GAGVSQSPSNKVTEKGKDVELRCDPISGHTALYWYRQSLGQGLEFLIYFQGNSAPDKSGLPSDRFSAERTGGSVSTLTIQRTQQEDSAVYLCASSLGLGGDTQYFGPGTRLTVL.

This clone is a singleton in its sample. The chain links TRBV6-5 to TRBJ2-3; perhaps TRBD2 as D (5 bases). Germline CDR1 MNHEY, CDR2 SVGAGI. The CDR3 consists of 16 residues. V lost 0 bases and J lost 1, with 11 bases in between. The CDR3 nucleotides read TGTGCCAGCAGTTACTCAGGACTCGGAGGCACAGATACGCAGTATTTT. Protein sequence: CASSYSGLGGTDTQYF.

The V call is TRBV7-6, the J call TRBJ1-1, with D possibly being TRBD1 (5 bases). Germline V gene sequence: CDR1 SGHVS, CDR2 FNYEAQ. The CDR3 totals 14 residues. V was shortened by 5 bases and J by 4 bases, with 14 bases between the two germline ends. Written as DNA, the CDR3 is TGTGCCAGCAGCCCCGCTGGGGGGGGCACTGAAGCTTTCTTT. Translated, it gives CASSPAGGGTEAFF.

In its sample, this clone was seen once. The chain joins TRBV6-5 to TRBJ1-2, with a tentative D call TRBD1 (6 bases). V lost 6 bases, J lost 4 bases, and 18 bases lay in between. This CDR3 spans 15 amino acids. Per the germline V gene, CDR1 is MNHEY and CDR2 is SVGAGI. In nucleotides, the CDR3 is TGTGCCAGCAGCCCCGAGGGGGGCACCACCTATGGCTACACCTTC. It is translated as CASSPEGGTTYGYTF.

This chain links TRBV18 with TRBJ2-3; no clear D. Trimming took 5 bases from V and 5 from J, leaving 20 bases between them. This CDR3 has 16 residues. Germline V CDR1 and CDR2: KGHSH, LQKENI. CDR3 loop: CASSSGESGSRDTQYF. The CDR3 nucleotides read TGTGCCAGCTCATCGGGCGAATCCGGGTCTAGAGATACGCAGTATTTT.

This clone was seen only once. CDR3 protein: CASSPGGTAIPQYF. CDR3 in DNA: TGTGCCAGCAGCCCGGGCGGGACAGCCATCCCGCAGTACTTC. The chain carries TRBV5-6 and TRBJ2-7; tentative D call: TRBD1 (7 bases). Germline loops: CDR1 SGHDT, CDR2 YYEEEE. The CDR3 is made up of 14 amino acids. Trimming took off 4 bases at V and 9 bases at J, with 20 bases between the two ends.

This chain uses TRBV18 with TRBJ2-5, with D unresolved. CDR1 is KGHSH and CDR2 is LQKENI in the germline V gene. Trimming cost V 2 bases and J 4 bases, with 11 bases left between them. The CDR3 totals 14 residues. The CDR3 DNA sequence: TGTGCCAGCTCACCAATGGGCGTCCGAGAGACCCAGTACTTC. It codes for CASSPMGVRETQYF.

The gene calls are TRBV7-8 and TRBJ2-5; D may be TRBD1 (5 bases). Germline V gene sequence: CDR1 SGHVS, CDR2 FQNEAQ. There are 15 residues in the CDR3. The V gene lost 6 bases and the J gene lost 1 base, with 15 bases spanning the gap. CDR3 nucleotide sequence: TGTGCCAGCAGGCCAACCTGGACATCCCAAGAGACCCAGTACTTC. Translation: CASRPTWTSQETQYF.

The rearrangement joins TRBV4-3 to TRBJ2-3, with D unresolved. CDR1 and CDR2 (germline): LGHNA, YSLEER. The CDR3 spans 13 residues. Trimming removed 0 bases from V and 6 bases from J, with 7 bases in between. The chain's CDR3 is CASSQEGWDTQYF. Here the CDR3 DNA reads TGCGCCAGCAGCCAAGAGGGGTGGGATACGCAGTATTTT.

The chain is built from TRBV30 and TRBJ2-7; D may be TRBD1 (5 bases). The CDR3 is made up of 13 amino acids. Trimming removed 0 bases from V and 6 bases from J, with 12 bases in between. CDR1 is GTSNPN, CDR2 SVGIG, per germline (reference sequence). Here the CDR3 reads CAWSVVIGAEQYF. CDR3 in DNA: TGTGCCTGGAGTGTAGTTATAGGGGCCGAGCAGTACTTC.

The genes are TRBV4-1 and TRBJ1-1; a possible D gene is TRBD1 (6 bases). The CDR3 runs to 17 residues. Trimming cost V 0 bases and J 1 base, with 15 bases left between them. The germline V gene has CDR1 MGHRA and CDR2 YSYEKL. CDR3 residues: CASSQEVVTGKNTEAFF. CDR3 in DNA: TGCGCCAGCAGCCAAGAAGTGGTGACAGGAAAGAACACTGAAGCTTTCTTT.

The chain uses TRBV5-4 and TRBJ1-5, with a weak D call TRBD1 (5 bases). The germline V and J ends were trimmed by 2 bases and 4 bases, with 7 bases remaining between them. This CDR3 contains 13 residues. Germline V gives CDR1 SGHNT, CDR2 YYREEE (reference sequence). For the CDR3, the DNA is TGTGCCAGCAGCTTCGACAGAAATCAGCCCCAGCATTTT. Encoded protein: CASSFDRNQPQHF.

This sequence joins TRBV7-2 and TRBJ2-5, with D unclear. Germline values: CDR1 SGHTA, CDR2 FQGNSA. V was clipped by 0 bases and J by 5 bases, with 7 bases between them. This CDR3 spans 13 amino acids. The CDR3 region has the DNA TGTGCCAGCAGCTTAGCGCTGAGGGAGACCCAGTACTTC. This sequence encodes CASSLALRETQYF.

This clone was seen only a few times. The CDR3 protein is CASSPQRTANTEAFF. For the CDR3, the DNA is TGTGCCAGCAGTCCCCAGCGGACAGCGAACACTGAAGCTTTCTTT. This chain links TRBV6-1 with TRBJ1-1, with D perhaps matching TRBD1 (6 bases). Trimming cost V 5 bases and J 1 base, with 14 bases left between them. The CDR3 is 15 residues long. The germline V gene encodes CDR1 MNHNS and CDR2 SASEGT.

This chain uses TRBV11-1 with TRBJ2-7; 9 bases align to TRBD2. Trimming at V came to 6 bases and at J to 4 bases, leaving 10 bases not matched to a gene. Germline-derived CDR1 and CDR2 are SGHAT and FQDESV (reference sequence). This CDR3 has 15 residues. The chain's CDR3 is CASSSSGGRAYEQYF. CDR3 coding DNA: TGTGCCAGCAGTTCCTCGGGCGGGAGGGCGTACGAGCAGTACTTC.

CDR3 in amino acids: CASSFSVQMNTEAFF. The CDR3 DNA reads TGCGCCAGCAGCTTCTCGGTCCAGATGAACACTGAAGCTTTCTTT. The J gene is TRBJ1-1, the V gene TRBV5-1; D gene ambiguous. V was trimmed by 2 bases and J by 0 bases, leaving 11 bases between them. The germline V gene encodes CDR1 SGHRS and CDR2 YFSETQ. The CDR3 is made up of 15 amino acids.

The genes are TRBV5-1 and TRBJ2-7; maybe TRBD2 (6 bases). With 0 bases removed from V and 0 bases from J, the gap between germline ends came to 13 bases. This CDR3 region has 16 residues. The germline V gene has CDR1 SGHRS and CDR2 YFSETQ. The CDR3 DNA reads as TGCGCCAGCAGCTTGGAAGGAGGGCCGTACTCCTACGAGCAGTACTTC. Translating gives CASSLEGGPYSYEQYF.

This rearrangement joins TRBV5-6 to TRBJ2-5; D gene unclear. CDR1 and CDR2 (germline): SGHDT, YYEEEE. This CDR3 is 15 amino acids long. V was pared by 6 bases and J by 3 bases, with 18 bases between. CDR3 coding DNA: TGTGCCAGCACCTTTCAATCCGGCAGCGAAGAGACCCAGTACTTC. The encoded protein is CASTFQSGSEETQYF. The full variable domain, with the rest looked up from reference TRBV5-6 and TRBJ2-5, is DAGVTQSPTHLIKTRGQQVTLRCSPKSGHDTVSWYQQALGQGPQFIFQYYEEEERQRGNFPDRFSGHQFPNYSSELNVNALLLGDSALYLCASTFQSGSEETQYFGPGTRLLVL.